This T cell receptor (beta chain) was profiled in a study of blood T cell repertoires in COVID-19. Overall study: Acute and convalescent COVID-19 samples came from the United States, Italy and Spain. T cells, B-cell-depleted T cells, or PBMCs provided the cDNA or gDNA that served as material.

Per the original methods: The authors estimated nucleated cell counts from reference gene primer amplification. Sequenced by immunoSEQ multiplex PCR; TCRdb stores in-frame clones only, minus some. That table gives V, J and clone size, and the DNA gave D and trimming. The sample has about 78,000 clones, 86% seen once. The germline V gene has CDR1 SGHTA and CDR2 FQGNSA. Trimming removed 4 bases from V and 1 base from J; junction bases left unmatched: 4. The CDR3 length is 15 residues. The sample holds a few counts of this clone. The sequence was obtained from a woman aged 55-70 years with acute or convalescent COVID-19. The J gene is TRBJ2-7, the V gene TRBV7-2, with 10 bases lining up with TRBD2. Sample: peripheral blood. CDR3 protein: CASSSTSGESYEQYF. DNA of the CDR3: TGTGCCAGCAGCTCTACTAGCGGGGAGTCCTACGAGCAGTACTTC.